The subject of this entry is one T cell receptor beta chain. Its matching antigen is unknown. PCR involved 60 Vbeta and 13 Jbeta primers. The protocol was immunoSEQ multiplex PCR, while the TCRdb copy is restricted to in-frame clones and leaves out a portion. Among around 130,000 clones, over 75% were seen once, and the ten largest hold 0.95% to 1.5%. The data were taken from a study of cytomegalovirus exposure and HLA in healthy donors. General study findings and limits: An analysis done earlier found most TCR beta V segments productive about 87% or about 30% of the time. Whilst most TCR sequences proved rare, a subset of public TCRs occurred across many donors. As a later analysis revealed, most CMV-associated TCR beta chains appeared HLA-restricted. Presence/absence analyses treated sequencing depth as roughly uniform across donors.

Germline V gene lookup returns CDR1 GTSNPN and CDR2 SVGIG (reference sequence). The CDR3 has 13 amino acids. With 1 base removed from V and 2 bases from J, the gap between germline ends came to 9 bases. Sequencing input: PBMCs. This clonotype originated in a man between 45 and 60 years old in good health and CMV-seronegative. The V and J genes are TRBV30 and TRBJ2-7, with D possibly being TRBD1 (5 bases). CDR3 nucleotide sequence: TGTGCCTGGAGTGATGGGGCAGCCTACGAGCAGTACTTC. Translation gives CAWSDGAAYEQYF.